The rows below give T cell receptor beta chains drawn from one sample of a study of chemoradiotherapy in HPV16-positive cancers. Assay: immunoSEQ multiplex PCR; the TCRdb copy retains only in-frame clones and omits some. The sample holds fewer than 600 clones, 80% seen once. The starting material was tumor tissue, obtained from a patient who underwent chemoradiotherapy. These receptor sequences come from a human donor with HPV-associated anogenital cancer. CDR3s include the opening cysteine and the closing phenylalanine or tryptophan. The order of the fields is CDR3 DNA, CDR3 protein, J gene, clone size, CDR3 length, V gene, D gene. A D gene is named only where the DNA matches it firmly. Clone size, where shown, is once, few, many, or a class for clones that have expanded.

cdr3_nt: TGTGCCAGCAGTCCACAGGGGTGGGACACTGAAGCTTTCTTT; cdr3_aa: CASSPQGWDTEAFF; j_call: TRBJ1-1; clone_size: -; cdr3_length: 14; v_call: TRBV27; d_call: TRBD1
cdr3_nt: TGTGCCAGCAGTGAAGGGCAGGGTAATGAAAAACTGTTTTTT; cdr3_aa: CASSEGQGNEKLFF; j_call: TRBJ1-4; clone_size: -; cdr3_length: 14; v_call: TRBV6-1; d_call: -
cdr3_nt: TGTGCCAGCAGCAGCAACAAAGACGCTTGGACCTATGGCTACACCTTC; cdr3_aa: CASSSNKDAWTYGYTF; j_call: TRBJ1-2; clone_size: -; cdr3_length: 16; v_call: TRBV7-3; d_call: -
cdr3_nt: TGTGCCACCCAGACAGGGATAAACACTGAAGCTTTCTTT; cdr3_aa: CATQTGINTEAFF; j_call: TRBJ1-1; clone_size: -; cdr3_length: 13; v_call: TRBV18; d_call: TRBD1
cdr3_nt: TGTGCCAGCAGCACCGGGACGGAGAACACTGAAGCTTTCTTT; cdr3_aa: CASSTGTENTEAFF; j_call: TRBJ1-1; clone_size: -; cdr3_length: 14; v_call: TRBV5-4; d_call: -
cdr3_nt: TGTGCCAGCTCATATGGGACAGGGATAGATACGCAGTATTTT; cdr3_aa: CASSYGTGIDTQYF; j_call: TRBJ2-3; clone_size: few; cdr3_length: 14; v_call: TRBV18; d_call: TRBD1
cdr3_nt: TGCAGCGTTGAAGGTCTAGCGGGAGGGCCTAGGGCAGATACGCAGTATTTT; cdr3_aa: CSVEGLAGGPRADTQYF; j_call: TRBJ2-3; clone_size: -; cdr3_length: 17; v_call: TRBV29-1; d_call: TRBD2
cdr3_nt: TGTGCCAGCAGCTTGGAGGGACAAAGTTGGCCCCAGCATTTT; cdr3_aa: CASSLEGQSWPQHF; j_call: TRBJ1-5; clone_size: -; cdr3_length: 14; v_call: TRBV5-5; d_call: -
cdr3_nt: TGTGCCAGCAACCTAGGACAGGGCAACTATGGCTACACCTTC; cdr3_aa: CASNLGQGNYGYTF; j_call: TRBJ1-2; clone_size: -; cdr3_length: 14; v_call: TRBV7-2; d_call: TRBD1
cdr3_nt: TGTGCCAGCTCACCTAGCGGGGAGAGCTACGAGCAGTACTTC; cdr3_aa: CASSPSGESYEQYF; j_call: TRBJ2-7; clone_size: -; cdr3_length: 14; v_call: TRBV18; d_call: TRBD2
cdr3_nt: TGTGCCAGCAGAAAGTACAATGAGCAGTTCTTC; cdr3_aa: CASRKYNEQFF; j_call: TRBJ2-1; clone_size: few; cdr3_length: 11; v_call: TRBV7-2; d_call: -
cdr3_nt: TGTGCCAGCACCAAACGGGGCTACCCCACAGATACGCAGTATTTT; cdr3_aa: CASTKRGYPTDTQYF; j_call: TRBJ2-3; clone_size: -; cdr3_length: 15; v_call: TRBV7-3; d_call: -
cdr3_nt: TGTGCCAGCAGCCAACCGGGACAGAACACTGAAGCTTTCTTT; cdr3_aa: CASSQPGQNTEAFF; j_call: TRBJ1-1; clone_size: -; cdr3_length: 14; v_call: TRBV14; d_call: -
cdr3_nt: TGTGCCAGCTCCCAGACCACCGGGGAGCTGTTTTTT; cdr3_aa: CASSQTTGELFF; j_call: TRBJ2-2; clone_size: few; cdr3_length: 12; v_call: TRBV7-3; d_call: -
cdr3_nt: TGTGCCAGCAGTGCGATCGGGGGGAGCGGGGAGACCCAGTACTTC; cdr3_aa: CASSAIGGSGETQYF; j_call: TRBJ2-5; clone_size: -; cdr3_length: 15; v_call: TRBV6-5; d_call: TRBD2
cdr3_nt: TGTGCCAGCCGGGAGGCAAAGGGCGTCAATTATGGCTACACCTTC; cdr3_aa: CASREAKGVNYGYTF; j_call: TRBJ1-2; clone_size: -; cdr3_length: 15; v_call: TRBV2; d_call: -
cdr3_nt: TGTGCCAGCAGAGCCCTTGGGGGGGAGCGGGCCGGGGAGCTGTTTTTT; cdr3_aa: CASRALGGERAGELFF; j_call: TRBJ2-2; clone_size: -; cdr3_length: 16; v_call: TRBV6-6; d_call: TRBD2
cdr3_nt: TGTGCCAGCAGTATGGACGTTGGAAGCTCCTACAATGAGCAGTTCTTC; cdr3_aa: CASSMDVGSSYNEQFF; j_call: TRBJ2-1; clone_size: few; cdr3_length: 16; v_call: TRBV28; d_call: -
cdr3_nt: TGTGCCAGCAGCCTCGATGGGGCCACCGGGGAGCTGTTTTTT; cdr3_aa: CASSLDGATGELFF; j_call: TRBJ2-2; clone_size: -; cdr3_length: 14; v_call: TRBV11-1; d_call: -
cdr3_nt: TGTGCCAGCAGGGGGGGGACTAGCGGGAACTACGAGCAGTACTTC; cdr3_aa: CASRGGTSGNYEQYF; j_call: TRBJ2-7; clone_size: -; cdr3_length: 15; v_call: TRBV28; d_call: TRBD2
cdr3_nt: TGTGCCAGCAGCTTAAACAACGTCAATCAGCCCCAGCATTTT; cdr3_aa: CASSLNNVNQPQHF; j_call: TRBJ1-5; clone_size: -; cdr3_length: 14; v_call: TRBV11-2; d_call: -
cdr3_nt: TGTGCCAGCAGCTCCCCCCGAGGGTCGGGGGGGTACCAAGAGACCCAGTACTTC; cdr3_aa: CASSSPRGSGGYQETQYF; j_call: TRBJ2-5; clone_size: -; cdr3_length: 18; v_call: TRBV7-9; d_call: TRBD2
cdr3_nt: TGTGCCAGCAGTGTCCCTACCCCGGGGGGAGAGCAGTTCTTC; cdr3_aa: CASSVPTPGGEQFF; j_call: TRBJ2-1; clone_size: -; cdr3_length: 14; v_call: TRBV25-1; d_call: TRBD2
cdr3_nt: TGTGCCAGCAGCGAGGGGGGAGAGACCCAGTACTTC; cdr3_aa: CASSEGGETQYF; j_call: TRBJ2-5; clone_size: -; cdr3_length: 12; v_call: TRBV9; d_call: -
cdr3_nt: TGTGCCAGTAGCCCACGCGGGGGGGTTAGCACAGATACGCAGTATTTT; cdr3_aa: CASSPRGGVSTDTQYF; j_call: TRBJ2-3; clone_size: -; cdr3_length: 16; v_call: TRBV19; d_call: TRBD2
cdr3_nt: TGTGCCAGCAGTCCGCGGGAGACAGATACGCAGTATTTT; cdr3_aa: CASSPRETDTQYF; j_call: TRBJ2-3; clone_size: few; cdr3_length: 13; v_call: TRBV6-4; d_call: TRBD2
cdr3_nt: TGTGCCAGTAAACCTAGCGGGGCGGTAGATACGCAGTATTTT; cdr3_aa: CASKPSGAVDTQYF; j_call: TRBJ2-3; clone_size: -; cdr3_length: 14; v_call: TRBV19; d_call: TRBD2
cdr3_nt: TGTGCCAGTAGTGACATACTAACAGGGAGGAACAATCAGCCCCAGCATTTT; cdr3_aa: CASSDILTGRNNQPQHF; j_call: TRBJ1-5; clone_size: -; cdr3_length: 17; v_call: TRBV19; d_call: -
cdr3_nt: TGCGCCAGCGCGGTGCGGGGGAGCACAGATACGCAGTATTTT; cdr3_aa: CASAVRGSTDTQYF; j_call: TRBJ2-3; clone_size: -; cdr3_length: 14; v_call: TRBV5-1; d_call: TRBD2
cdr3_nt: TGTGCCAGCAGCTTAGATAGTGCAACTAATGAAAAACTGTTTTTT; cdr3_aa: CASSLDSATNEKLFF; j_call: TRBJ1-4; clone_size: -; cdr3_length: 15; v_call: TRBV7-8; d_call: -
cdr3_nt: TGTGCCAGCAGCCAGCCCCTCTCTGGAAACACCATATATTTT; cdr3_aa: CASSQPLSGNTIYF; j_call: TRBJ1-3; clone_size: -; cdr3_length: 14; v_call: TRBV5-6; d_call: -
cdr3_nt: TGTGCCAGCAGCCAAGATGACGGAGCGTACTATGGCTACACCTTC; cdr3_aa: CASSQDDGAYYGYTF; j_call: TRBJ1-2; clone_size: -; cdr3_length: 15; v_call: TRBV14; d_call: -
cdr3_nt: TGTGCCAGCAGCTCACAGCAGGGAACCTCCTACAATGAGCAGTTCTTC; cdr3_aa: CASSSQQGTSYNEQFF; j_call: TRBJ2-1; clone_size: -; cdr3_length: 16; v_call: TRBV7-3; d_call: -
cdr3_nt: TGTGCCAGCACCCGACTCGGGGGCACCTACAATGAGCAGTTCTTC; cdr3_aa: CASTRLGGTYNEQFF; j_call: TRBJ2-1; clone_size: -; cdr3_length: 15; v_call: TRBV5-4; d_call: -
cdr3_nt: TGTGCCGTAAAGGCGGGAGATGGCTACACCTTC; cdr3_aa: CAVKAGDGYTF; j_call: TRBJ1-2; clone_size: -; cdr3_length: 11; v_call: TRBV6-6; d_call: -
cdr3_nt: TGTGCCACTTCGAAAACACGTTGGGGGGAAGCTTTCTTT; cdr3_aa: CATSKTRWGEAFF; j_call: TRBJ1-1; clone_size: once; cdr3_length: 13; v_call: TRBV15; d_call: -
cdr3_nt: TGTGCCAGCAGCCGCCCGACAGGGGCGGACACTGAAGCTTTCTTT; cdr3_aa: CASSRPTGADTEAFF; j_call: TRBJ1-1; clone_size: -; cdr3_length: 15; v_call: TRBV7-9; d_call: TRBD1
cdr3_nt: TGTGCCAGCAGCTTCCCAGGGTCTGGAAACACCATATATTTT; cdr3_aa: CASSFPGSGNTIYF; j_call: TRBJ1-3; clone_size: -; cdr3_length: 14; v_call: TRBV5-6; d_call: -
cdr3_nt: TGTGCCAGCAGCCGCAGGGGACCCTACGAGCAGTACTTC; cdr3_aa: CASSRRGPYEQYF; j_call: TRBJ2-7; clone_size: few; cdr3_length: 13; v_call: TRBV6-5; d_call: -
cdr3_nt: TGTGCCAGCAGCCTGTCCCCGGATAGTAGTGAGCCCCAGCATTTT; cdr3_aa: CASSLSPDSSEPQHF; j_call: TRBJ1-5; clone_size: -; cdr3_length: 15; v_call: TRBV6-5; d_call: -
cdr3_nt: TGTGCCAGCAGTTTATCTTCAGGAACGGCCTACGAGCAGTACTTC; cdr3_aa: CASSLSSGTAYEQYF; j_call: TRBJ2-7; clone_size: few; cdr3_length: 15; v_call: TRBV27; d_call: -
cdr3_nt: TGTGCCAGCAGTGAAGCGCTTCTTGCCAGCTACACTGAAGCTTTCTTT; cdr3_aa: CASSEALLASYTEAFF; j_call: TRBJ1-1; clone_size: -; cdr3_length: 16; v_call: TRBV2; d_call: -
cdr3_nt: TGTGCCAGCAGTTTAGGAATTACAGGCTATGGCTACACCTTC; cdr3_aa: CASSLGITGYGYTF; j_call: TRBJ1-2; clone_size: -; cdr3_length: 14; v_call: TRBV28; d_call: -
cdr3_nt: TGTGCCAGCTCTCCGGGGGACCACTGGCGACTGTCTGCTTTCTTT; cdr3_aa: CASSPGDHWRLSAFF; j_call: TRBJ1-1; clone_size: once; cdr3_length: 15; v_call: TRBV28; d_call: -
cdr3_nt: TGTGCCAGCAGTCCACTAGCGGGAGGTTTGGATGAGCAGTTCTTC; cdr3_aa: CASSPLAGGLDEQFF; j_call: TRBJ2-1; clone_size: -; cdr3_length: 15; v_call: TRBV9; d_call: TRBD2
cdr3_nt: TGTGCCAGCAGCTTAGATGTAGGTGGAGGAAACACCATATATTTT; cdr3_aa: CASSLDVGGGNTIYF; j_call: TRBJ1-3; clone_size: -; cdr3_length: 15; v_call: TRBV7-9; d_call: -
cdr3_nt: TGTGCCAGCAATCACAGGGAGGGCGCTGAAGCTTTCTTT; cdr3_aa: CASNHREGAEAFF; j_call: TRBJ1-1; clone_size: -; cdr3_length: 13; v_call: TRBV6-5; d_call: -
cdr3_nt: TGTGCCAGCAGTTCCTCCGGGACAGGGTTTAGTGGGGGTCAGCCCCAGCATTTT; cdr3_aa: CASSSSGTGFSGGQPQHF; j_call: TRBJ1-5; clone_size: -; cdr3_length: 18; v_call: TRBV28; d_call: TRBD1
cdr3_nt: TGTGCCAGCTCATTCACCGGGCAAGGACAGCCCCAGCATTTT; cdr3_aa: CASSFTGQGQPQHF; j_call: TRBJ1-5; clone_size: -; cdr3_length: 14; v_call: TRBV18; d_call: -
cdr3_nt: TGTGCCAGCAGTTACCCGGGACAGGGGCTCTCCGAGCAGTACTTC; cdr3_aa: CASSYPGQGLSEQYF; j_call: TRBJ2-7; clone_size: -; cdr3_length: 15; v_call: TRBV2; d_call: TRBD1
cdr3_nt: TGTGCCAGCAGCTTAGTGAGGGCCGGAAACACCATATATTTT; cdr3_aa: CASSLVRAGNTIYF; j_call: TRBJ1-3; clone_size: once; cdr3_length: 14; v_call: TRBV7-2; d_call: -
cdr3_nt: TGTGCCAGCAGCGCAGAGCCAAATCGGAACACAGATACGCAGTATTTT; cdr3_aa: CASSAEPNRNTDTQYF; j_call: TRBJ2-3; clone_size: once; cdr3_length: 16; v_call: TRBV2; d_call: -
cdr3_nt: TGTGCCAGCAGCGTCCGGGGCGACGGGAACACTGAAGCTTTCTTT; cdr3_aa: CASSVRGDGNTEAFF; j_call: TRBJ1-1; clone_size: few; cdr3_length: 15; v_call: TRBV4-2; d_call: -